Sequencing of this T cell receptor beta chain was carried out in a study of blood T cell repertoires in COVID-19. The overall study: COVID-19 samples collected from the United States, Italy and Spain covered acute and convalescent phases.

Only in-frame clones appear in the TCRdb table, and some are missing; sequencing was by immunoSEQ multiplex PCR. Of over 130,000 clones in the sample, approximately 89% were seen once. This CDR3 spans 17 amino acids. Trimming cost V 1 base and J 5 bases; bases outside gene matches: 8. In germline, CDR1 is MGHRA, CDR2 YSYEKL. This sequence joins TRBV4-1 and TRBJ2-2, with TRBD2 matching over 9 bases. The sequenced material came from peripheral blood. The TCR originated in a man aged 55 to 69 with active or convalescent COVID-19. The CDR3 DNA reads TGCGCCAGCAGCCAAGGTTTCGCGGGAGGGCGTACCGGGGAGCTGTTTTTT. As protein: CASSQGFAGGRTGELFF.